This record covers a single TCR beta chain. Source study methods: Nucleated cell counts were estimated from reference gene primer amplification. Method: immunoSEQ multiplex PCR; TCRdb's copy keeps in-frame clones and lacks some. That table furnishes V, J and clone size, whereas the DNA furnished D and trimming. The repertoire holds 240,000 or so clones, around 86% seen once, with 5.5% to 9% in the top ten. This specimen comes from a study of blood T cell repertoires in COVID-19. Study-level information: PBMCs, B-cell-depleted T cells, or T cells were the source of the cDNA or gDNA that made up the material.

The CDR3 loop spans 14 amino acids. With 10 bases removed from V and 4 bases from J, the gap between germline ends came to 17 bases. Per germline, CDR1 SNHLY and CDR2 FYNNEI. The receptor comes from a woman aged 70-85 years with active or convalescent COVID-19. This chain joins TRBV2 and TRBJ1-5, with a possible D match to TRBD1 (5 bases). The sequencing sample was made of peripheral blood. The DNA for the CDR3 is TGTGCCACAAGGGCAGGGCTAACAAATCAGCCCCAGCATTTT. This encodes CATRAGLTNQPQHF.